The 10 T cell receptor beta chains below were found in one sample sequenced in a study of regulatory T cells in long-lasting Graves disease. Time point reported: newly diagnosed GD, antithyroid drugs for less than 3 months. After RNA was extracted from PBMCs, the TCR library was made from it. Combining iRepertoire HTBI primers with Arm-PCR of CDR3 regions, the authors built TCR beta libraries. TCRdb reanalysed the multiplex PCR reads using MiXCR and keeps one entry per CDR3 protein. The sample yields roughly 610,000 distinct CDR3 sequences, about 16% seen once. This same sample was also part of a study on T cells in Graves' hyperthyroidism and ophthalmopathy.

This specimen consisted of peripheral blood mononuclear cells (PBMCs), obtained at new diagnosis, from a patient treated with antithyroid drugs. These receptors were collected from a man between 18 and 29 years old with Graves disease.

This sequence joins TRBV7-6 and TRBJ2-2; no reliable D call. The CDR3 totals 15 residues. Germline V gene sequence: CDR1 SGHVS, CDR2 FNYEAQ. V was clipped by 8 bases and J by 0 bases, with 13 bases between them. For the CDR3, the DNA is TGTGCCAGCGGGCGTGAGGTCGCGAACACCGGGGAGCTGTTTTTT. It specifies CASGREVANTGELFF.

This clonotype has just a few counts. The V and J genes are TRBV10-3 and TRBJ2-4, with 7 bases identical to TRBD2. V lost 1 base, J lost 2 bases, and 5 bases stayed unmatched. CDR1 is ENHRY and CDR2 is SYGVKD in the germline V gene. The CDR3 length is 16 residues. This CDR3 is CAISEWGGASKNIQYF. The CDR3 DNA reads as TGTGCCATCAGTGAGTGGGGAGGGGCTTCCAAAAACATTCAGTACTTC.

This clonotype occurred a few times. The chain uses TRBV7-9 and TRBJ2-1, with unresolved D. Trimming pared 5 bases from V and 4 bases from J, leaving 12 bases between. CDR1 is SEHNR and CDR2 is FQNEAQ in the germline V gene (reference sequence). The CDR3 loop spans 14 amino acids. CDR3: CASSRRVDYNEQFF. The CDR3 DNA sequence: TGTGCCAGCAGCCGTCGGGTGGATTACAATGAGCAGTTCTTC. The full variable domain, in which reference TRBV7-9 and TRBJ2-1 provide the parts outside the CDR3, is DTGVSQNPRHKITKRGQNVTFRCDPISEHNRLYWYRQTLGQGPEFLTYFQNEAQLEKSRLLSDRFSAERPKGSFSTLEIQRTEQGDSAMYLCASSRRVDYNEQFFGPGTRLTVL.

The chain recombines TRBV11-2 with TRBJ2-1; 7 bases align to TRBD2. V trimming: 3 bases; J trimming: 0 bases; junction bases outside the gene matches: 5. The CDR3 spans 16 residues. Germline-derived CDR1 and CDR2 are SGHAT and FQNNGV. The CDR3 loop is CASSFSGQSSYNEQFF. The CDR3 region has the DNA TGTGCCAGCAGCTTTAGCGGGCAGAGCTCCTACAATGAGCAGTTCTTC.

The chain employs TRBV12-3 or TRBV12-4 and TRBJ1-4; D not resolved. The CDR3 is made up of 14 amino acids. The V gene lost 1 base and the J gene lost 8 bases, with 11 bases spanning the gap. CDR3 residues: CASSLVGLEEKLFF. The CDR3 DNA is TGTGCCAGCAGTTTAGTGGGCTTGGAGGAAAAACTGTTTTTT.

This chain links TRBV12-3 or TRBV12-4 with TRBJ1-6; 12 bases agree with TRBD1. The CDR3 contains 15 residues. The J segment lost 5 bases and the V segment lost 6 bases, leaving 2 bases of the junction unmatched. The CDR3 DNA reads as TGTGCCAGCAGATGGGACAGGGGGCATAATTCACCCCTCCACTTT. Amino acid sequence: CASRWDRGHNSPLHF.

This clonotype has a handful of counts. The genes are TRBV24-1 and TRBJ2-2, with TRBD1 matching 12 bases. The CDR3 runs to 17 residues. The germline V gene encodes CDR1 KGHDR and CDR2 SFDVKD. J gave up 4 bases and V 1 base, and 3 bases lay outside the gene matches. CDR3 in DNA: TGTGCCACCAGTGATTTAGGGACAGGGGGCTTCACCGGGGAGCTGTTTTTT. As protein: CATSDLGTGGFTGELFF.

This clonotype was counted many times. The chain employs TRBV12-3 or TRBV12-4 and TRBJ2-1; 7 bases map to TRBD2. V lost 3 bases and J lost 4; bases outside the gene matches: 3. CDR3 length: 14 amino acids. CDR3 residues: CASSLTSPYNEQFF. The CDR3 bases are TGTGCCAGCAGTTTGACTAGCCCTTACAATGAGCAGTTCTTC.

This clonotype was seen ten or more times. CDR3 nucleotides: TGTGCCAGCAGCCAATCGAGGGGTGAGCAGTTCTTC. Translating it yields CASSQSRGEQFF. The chain employs TRBV3-1 and TRBJ2-1; the D gene could be TRBD1 or TRBD2 (5 bases each). Germline V CDR1 and CDR2: LGHDT, YNNKEL (reference sequence). V shed 2 bases and J shed 9 bases, with 8 bases lying between them. The CDR3 loop spans 12 amino acids.

This clonotype was detected only a few times. The rearrangement links TRBV20-1 to TRBJ1-1; weak D call: TRBD1 (5 bases). V lost 6 bases, J lost 7 bases, and 12 bases lay in between. The germline V gene encodes CDR1 DFQATT and CDR2 SNEGSKA (reference sequence). The CDR3 totals 11 residues. This chain's CDR3 is CSAHDSREAFF. As DNA, the CDR3 is TGCAGTGCCCACGACAGTCGTGAAGCTTTCTTT.